Listed below are T cell receptor beta chains from one sample, sequenced in a study of T-cell reconstitution after alpha-beta-depleted transplantation in children. Each CDR3 protein is one row after TCRdb ran MiXCR on the PCR reads. The sample includes 250,000 to 300,000 distinct CDR3 sequences, roughly a tenth of them seen just once. The sample was PBMCs, taken before TCRalphabeta/CD19-depleted stem cell transplant. The origin of the receptors is a boy under two years old with acute myeloid leukemia, due to receive a stem cell transplant. CDR3s include the opening cysteine and the closing phenylalanine or tryptophan. D genes are given only for firm matches. Expanded clones get a size class; other rows say once, few or many, or leave the size out.

J gene,V gene,clone size,D gene,CDR3 protein,CDR3 DNA
TRBJ2-1,TRBV7-2,-,TRBD1,CASSPGQGGSNEQFF,TGTGCCAGCAGCCCGGGACAGGGTGGGAGCAATGAGCAGTTCTTC
TRBJ1-1,TRBV6-1,many,TRBD1,CASSGLGGAGTEAFF,TGTGCCAGCAGTGGACTAGGGGGCGCGGGCACTGAAGCTTTCTTT
TRBJ2-2,TRBV9,-,TRBD1,CASSSGQGSDTGELFF,TGTGCCAGCAGCTCGGGACAGGGGTCTGACACCGGGGAGCTGTTTTTT
TRBJ2-2,TRBV7-2,many,-,CASTRGAELFF,TGTGCCAGCACCCGGGGGGCGGAGCTGTTTTTT
TRBJ2-2,TRBV10-3,many,-,CAISLTEINTGELFF,TGTGCCATCAGTCTGACAGAAATAAACACCGGGGAGCTGTTTTTT
TRBJ1-1,TRBV4-3,many,-,CASSQAGAMNTEAFF,TGCGCCAGCAGCCAAGCCGGGGCGATGAACACTGAAGCTTTCTTT
TRBJ2-3,TRBV5-1,many,TRBD2,CASSPPAPGLAGDAYTQYF,TGCGCCAGCAGCCCACCAGCCCCAGGCCTAGCGGGGGACGCCTATACGCAGTATTTT
TRBJ1-3,TRBV7-2,many,TRBD1,CASTYEGAPSGNTIYF,TGTGCCAGCACTTACGAGGGGGCTCCCTCTGGAAACACCATATATTTT
TRBJ2-3,TRBV20-1,-,TRBD2,CSQGGSGITDTQYF,TGCAGCCAAGGGGGTAGCGGGATCACAGATACGCAGTATTTT
TRBJ2-1,TRBV5-5,many,-,CASSLLSSEQFF,TGTGCCAGCAGCTTGTTGAGTAGTGAGCAGTTCTTC
TRBJ2-5,TRBV7-9,-,TRBD1,CASSLGDRDRETQYF,TGTGCCAGCAGCTTAGGGGACAGGGACCGGGAGACCCAGTACTTC
TRBJ1-2,TRBV12-3/TRBV12-4,many,TRBD1,CASSPGGSNYGYTF,TGTGCCAGCAGTCCAGGGGGATCTAACTATGGCTACACCTTC
TRBJ2-1,TRBV5-6,many,-,CASSLGDGLNEQFF,TGTGCCAGCAGCTTGGGGGACGGACTCAATGAGCAGTTCTTC